The 31 T cell receptor beta chains below all came from one sample that was sequenced in a study of blood T cell repertoires in COVID-19. Sequencing used immunoSEQ multiplex PCR; TCRdb keeps in-frame clones, though not all of them. Found here are 210,000 or so clones, almost 85% of them singletons; the top ten hold 4.5% to 5.5%. The specimen was peripheral blood. Source of these receptors: a woman aged 70 to 79 with active or convalescent COVID-19.

CDR3 in amino acids: CASSTRDDPDGYTF. The CDR3 region has the DNA TGTGCCAGCAGTACCCGGGATGACCCGGATGGCTACACCTTC. The chain combines TRBV27 with TRBJ1-2, with no clear D. CDR1 is MNHEY, CDR2 SMNVEV, per germline (reference sequence). This CDR3 has 14 amino acids. Trimming shortened V by 5 bases and J by 6 bases, and 16 bases separated the two germline ends.

J is TRBJ2-7 and V is TRBV3-1 (or the pseudogene TRBV3-2); D is unclear. V lost 0 bases and J 7 bases, leaving 10 bases between the germline ends. The germline gives CDR1 LGHDT, CDR2 YNNKEL (reference sequence). CDR3 size: 13 residues. The CDR3 loop reads CASSQDLRREQYF. The CDR3 region has the DNA TGTGCCAGCAGCCAAGATTTGAGGAGAGAGCAGTACTTC.

The chain links TRBV18 to TRBJ2-2; the D gene is possibly TRBD1 (6 bases). Trimming removed 2 bases at V and 5 bases at J, with 15 bases between. CDR3 length equals 16 residues. Germline CDR1 KGHSH, CDR2 LQKENI. CDR3 sequence reads: CASSPSQGYGTGELFF. The DNA of the CDR3 is TGTGCCAGCTCACCAAGCCAGGGGTACGGGACCGGGGAGCTGTTTTTT.

This sequence joins TRBV18 and TRBJ1-1, with TRBD1 matching 8 bases. CDR1 is KGHSH and CDR2 is LQKENI in the germline V gene. V shed 1 base, J shed 7 bases, and the junction held 11 bases outside the gene matches. This CDR3 is built from 16 residues. The CDR3 DNA sequence: TGTGCCAGCTCACCACTAGGGACAGGTGGGACGGGTGAAGCTTTCTTT. Translation gives CASSPLGTGGTGEAFF.

The table lists this clone with a few counts. CDR3 nucleotide sequence: TGTGCCAGCAGCGCCCAGGTATCCATGGGGGCCAACGTCCTGACTTTC. This codes for CASSAQVSMGANVLTF. V is TRBV9 and J is TRBJ2-6, with D unclear. This CDR3 is 16 amino acids long. The V gene lost 3 bases and the J gene lost 4 bases, with 14 bases spanning the gap. Germline assignment: CDR1 SGDLS and CDR2 YYNGEE.

The chain carries TRBV9 and TRBJ2-1, with D possibly matching TRBD2 (5 bases). This CDR3 contains 16 residues. V was trimmed by 0 bases and J by 4 bases, leaving 14 bases between them. Germline V CDR1 and CDR2: SGDLS, YYNGEE. The DNA for the CDR3 is TGTGCCAGCAGCGTAGGCGACTACTTCCTATACAATGAGCAGTTCTTC. Its protein is CASSVGDYFLYNEQFF.

This chain uses TRBV25-1 with TRBJ2-2; perhaps TRBD2 as D (5 bases). This CDR3 has 14 residues. V was shortened by 5 bases and J by 3 bases, with 10 bases between the two germline ends. CDR1 is MGHDK and CDR2 is SYGVNS in the germline V gene. The CDR3 is CASSHTGDTGELFF. CDR3 DNA sequence: TGTGCCAGCAGTCACACCGGGGACACCGGGGAGCTGTTTTTT.

This clone was counted a single time. CDR3 loop: CASSPTGTSSGNTIYF. CDR3 DNA sequence: TGTGCCAGCTCACCGACAGGGACAAGCTCTGGAAACACCATATATTTT. The genes are TRBV18 and TRBJ1-3; 7 positions match TRBD1. The junction had 5 bases not matched to a gene; V was cut back by 3 bases and J by 0 bases. The germline gives CDR1 KGHSH, CDR2 LQKENI. The CDR3 consists of 16 residues.

This chain links TRBV10-3 with TRBJ1-2, with D possibly being TRBD1 (5 bases). V lost 3 bases to trimming and J lost 7 bases, with 15 bases between them. This CDR3 region has 14 residues. The germline gives CDR1 ENHRY, CDR2 SYGVKD. The CDR3 DNA is TGTGCCATCAGTGACCGTGGAGGGGCGGCTGGCTACACCTTC. Protein product: CAISDRGGAAGYTF.

The J gene is TRBJ1-1, the V gene TRBV28, with 9 bases matching TRBD1. Germline CDR1 MDHEN, CDR2 SYDVKM. This CDR3 spans 13 amino acids. With 3 bases clipped from V and 6 bases from J, the junction kept 2 bases outside the gene matches. In DNA form, the CDR3 reads TGTGCCAGCAGTTTGACAGGGGGTGCTGAAGCTTTCTTT. Translation gives CASSLTGGAEAFF.

The rearrangement joins TRBV9 to TRBJ2-5, with 9 bases fitting TRBD2. V was pared by 3 bases and J by 9 bases, with 18 bases of the junction left unmatched. The CDR3 covers 17 residues. Per the germline V gene, CDR1 is SGDLS and CDR2 is YYNGEE. In nucleotides, the CDR3 is TGTGCCAGCAGCGATCACCAGCGGGAGGCTCGCCAACTTCCCCAGTACTTC. Amino acid sequence: CASSDHQREARQLPQYF. Looking up the rest from reference TRBV9 and TRBJ2-5 gives the full variable domain: DSGVTQTPKHLITATGQRVTLRCSPRSGDLSVYWYQQSLDQGLQFLIQYYNGEERAKGNILERFSAQQFPDLHSELNLSSLELGDSALYFCASSDHQREARQLPQYFGPGTRLLVL.

There are a few counts of this clone. V and J are TRBV15 and TRBJ1-4, with D uncertain. The CDR3 loop spans 17 amino acids. Germline CDR1 is LNHNV and CDR2 is YYDKDF (reference sequence). V lost 5 bases and J lost 1, with 17 bases in between. The CDR3 DNA sequence: TGTGCCACCAGCGTCCCCGTCCTCTTGTTAACTAATGAAAAACTGTTTTTT. Translated, it gives CATSVPVLLLTNEKLFF.

The chain is built from TRBV24-1 and TRBJ2-5; TRBD1 matches 9 bases. V lost 1 base and J lost 3; bases outside the gene matches: 5. The CDR3 contains 16 residues. Germline CDR1 and CDR2: KGHDR and SFDVKD. CDR3 region: CATSDLQGAGKETQYF. The CDR3 DNA follows: TGTGCCACCAGTGATTTACAGGGGGCGGGGAAAGAGACCCAGTACTTC.

In its sample, this clone was seen once. The chain recombines TRBV19 with TRBJ2-4, with D perhaps TRBD1 (6 bases). This CDR3 has 14 amino acids. With 5 bases removed from V and 7 bases from J, the gap between germline ends came to 15 bases. Per the germline V gene, CDR1 is LNHDA and CDR2 is SQIVND (reference sequence). Here the CDR3 reads CASSSGAGRNIQYF. As DNA, the CDR3 is TGTGCCAGTAGTTCAGGGGCCGGCCGGAACATTCAGTACTTC.

The chain employs TRBV18 and TRBJ1-2; unclear D gene. Germline CDR1 is KGHSH and CDR2 is LQKENI. The V end lost 3 bases, the J end lost 5 bases, and 10 bases lay between the germline ends. The CDR3 length is 13 residues. The CDR3: CASSPSLAYGYTF. CDR3 coding DNA: TGTGCCAGCTCACCCTCCCTGGCTTATGGCTACACCTTC.

This sequence joins TRBV29-1 and TRBJ2-7, with 7 bases that match TRBD2. The CDR3 consists of 12 residues. The germline CDR1 and CDR2 sequences are SQVTM and ANQGSEA. Trimming took 4 bases from V and 7 from J; bases not matched to a gene: 7. The CDR3 loop is CSVGLAAWEQYF. The DNA of the CDR3 is TGCAGCGTTGGGCTAGCGGCGTGGGAGCAGTACTTC.

V is TRBV7-9 and J is TRBJ2-3; TRBD2 matches at 7 bases. Trimming took 0 bases from V and 6 from J; bases not matched to a gene: 12. CDR3 length: 17 amino acids. Germline loops: CDR1 SEHNR, CDR2 FQNEAQ (reference sequence). CDR3 sequence: CASSLAHGSTSADTQYF. DNA of the CDR3: TGTGCCAGCAGCTTAGCGCACGGGAGCACTAGCGCGGATACGCAGTATTTT.

The chain carries TRBV5-4 and TRBJ2-7, with TRBD2 matching over 14 bases. This CDR3 region has 19 residues. CDR1 and CDR2 (germline): SGHNT, YYREEE (reference sequence). V lost 0 bases and J lost 1; bases outside the gene matches: 9. The CDR3 sequence: CASSLALRLAGGPSYEQYF. Here the CDR3 DNA reads TGTGCCAGCAGCTTGGCCTTGAGACTAGCGGGAGGGCCATCCTACGAGCAGTACTTC.

This chain connects TRBV7-9 to TRBJ1-2; TRBD1 matches 8 bases. CDR3 size: 14 residues. V trimming: 5 bases; J trimming: 7 bases; junction bases outside the gene matches: 9. Germline CDR1 SEHNR, CDR2 FQNEAQ (reference sequence). The CDR3 is CASSPDRGRSGYTF. In DNA form, the CDR3 reads TGTGCCAGCAGCCCCGACAGGGGCCGTAGTGGCTACACCTTC.

There are many counts of this clone. The CDR3 protein is CASSFGFNEQFF. CDR3 DNA: TGTGCCAGCAGTTTCGGTTTCAATGAGCAGTTCTTC. V usage is TRBV28 and J usage is TRBJ2-1; D gene uncertain. V lost 3 bases to trimming and J lost 6 bases, with 6 bases between them. Germline values: CDR1 MDHEN, CDR2 SYDVKM. This CDR3 is built from 12 residues.

The chain has TRBV5-1 and TRBJ2-5, with 10 bases identical to TRBD2. This CDR3 is built from 15 residues. Germline V gene lookup returns CDR1 SGHRS and CDR2 YFSETQ. J gave up 5 bases and V 2 bases, and 6 bases lay outside the gene matches. The CDR3 bases are TGCGCCAGCAGCTTTCTAGCGGGAGTTGGTGAGACCCAGTACTTC. Its translation is CASSFLAGVGETQYF.

The chain links TRBV11-2 to TRBJ2-7; D might be TRBD1 (6 bases). The CDR3 spans 18 residues. The V and J ends lost 1 base and 6 bases respectively, with 25 bases between them. In germline, CDR1 is SGHAT, CDR2 FQNNGV. CDR3 DNA: TGTGCCAGCAGCTTAGGGCCCGAACAGGGCACCCCTTCTGTCGAGCAGTACTTC. Translating it yields CASSLGPEQGTPSVEQYF. Full variable domain (remainder filled in from reference TRBV11-2 and TRBJ2-7): EAGVAQSPRYKIIEKRQSVAFWCNPISGHATLYWYQQILGQGPKLLIQFQNNGVVDDSQLPKDRFSAERLKGVDSTLKIQPAKLEDSAVYLCASSLGPEQGTPSVEQYFGPGTRLTVT.

V gene TRBV28 combines with J gene TRBJ1-3, with 7 nucleotides matching TRBD1. This CDR3 has 14 residues. The germline gives CDR1 MDHEN, CDR2 SYDVKM. The junction had 5 bases not matched to a gene; V was cut back by 6 bases and J by 3 bases. In nucleotides, the CDR3 is TGTGCCAGCAGAGGAGGGGGCGTTGGAAACACCATATATTTT. This sequence encodes CASRGGGVGNTIYF.

This clone appeared once. The CDR3 is CASSVGTGYSSGANVLTF. CDR3 sequence (DNA): TGTGCCAGTAGTGTAGGGACAGGGTACTCCTCTGGGGCCAACGTCCTGACTTTC. The chain joins TRBV19 to TRBJ2-6, with TRBD1 matching over 9 bases. Looked up from germline, CDR1 is LNHDA and CDR2 is SQIVND (reference sequence). Trimming cost V 5 bases and J 0 bases; bases outside gene matches: 8. The CDR3 loop spans 18 amino acids.

V usage is TRBV4-2 and J usage is TRBJ2-5; TRBD2 is a possible D gene (5 bases). The V gene lost 4 bases and the J gene lost 3 bases, with 12 bases spanning the gap. The germline V gene has CDR1 LGHNA and CDR2 YNFKEQ. This CDR3 contains 14 residues. For the CDR3, the DNA is TGTGCCAGCAGCCTGGGCGGGTCGAAAGAGACCCAGTACTTC. The encoded protein is CASSLGGSKETQYF.

This sequence joins TRBV5-1 and TRBJ2-3, with 10 bases lining up with TRBD1. The germline gives CDR1 SGHRS, CDR2 YFSETQ. V shed 0 bases and J 8 bases; nucleotides not matched to a gene: 6. The CDR3 sequence is 15 residues long. Here the CDR3 DNA reads TGCGCCAGCAGCTTGGGAGGGACAGGGGCCCCTACGCAGTATTTT. Translating it yields CASSLGGTGAPTQYF.

In DNA form, the CDR3 reads TGTGCCAGCAGTTCCCCCTGGACAGGGGGAGGAGGTGAAAAACTGTTTTTT. Residues: CASSSPWTGGGGEKLFF. J is TRBJ1-4 and V is TRBV28, with 10 bases lining up with TRBD1. The V gene end was trimmed by 4 bases and the J gene end by 7 bases; junction bases not matched to a gene: 12. Germline V gene lookup returns CDR1 MDHEN and CDR2 SYDVKM. The CDR3 spans 17 residues.

The rearrangement uses TRBV5-1 and TRBJ2-5, with D perhaps TRBD2 (6 bases). CDR3 length: 16 amino acids. Germline CDR1 SGHRS, CDR2 YFSETQ. Between the trimmed V and J ends, which lost 3 bases and 1 base, there was a span of 16 bases. CDR3 DNA sequence: TGCGCCAGCAGCTCGGGACTTCTCGTTACCCAAGAGACCCAGTACTTC. Amino acid sequence: CASSSGLLVTQETQYF.

The chain recombines TRBV14 with TRBJ1-1; D may be TRBD1 (5 bases). Germline V gives CDR1 SGHDN, CDR2 FVKESK. Trimming cost V 1 base and J 0 bases, with 15 bases left between them. The CDR3 covers 17 residues. The chain's CDR3 is CASSQVVGAAMNTEAFF. DNA of the CDR3: TGTGCCAGCAGCCAAGTGGTTGGGGCAGCCATGAACACTGAAGCTTTCTTT.

J is TRBJ2-3 and V is TRBV24-1; no definite D call. Germline CDR1 is KGHDR and CDR2 is SFDVKD. This CDR3 has 13 residues. V dropped 6 bases and J dropped 0 bases, with 6 bases sitting between them. Here the CDR3 DNA reads TGTGCCACCAGTAATCCTAGCACAGATACGCAGTATTTT. Protein product: CATSNPSTDTQYF.

The chain joins TRBV19 to TRBJ1-2; D is possibly TRBD1 (5 bases). Germline V gives CDR1 LNHDA, CDR2 SQIVND (reference sequence). This CDR3 has 16 amino acids. The ends were cut back, 7 bases at V and 3 bases at J, with 21 bases in the middle. DNA for the CDR3: TGTGCCAGTACCGCACAGGATTTTCGAGTGTACTATGGCTACACCTTC. Translation: CASTAQDFRVYYGYTF. Complete variable domain (other parts from reference TRBV19 and TRBJ1-2): DGGITQSPKYLFRKEGQNVTLSCEQNLNHDAMYWYRQDPGQGLRLIYYSQIVNDFQKGDIAEGYSVSREKKESFPLTVTSAQKNPTAFYLCASTAQDFRVYYGYTFGSGTRLTVV.